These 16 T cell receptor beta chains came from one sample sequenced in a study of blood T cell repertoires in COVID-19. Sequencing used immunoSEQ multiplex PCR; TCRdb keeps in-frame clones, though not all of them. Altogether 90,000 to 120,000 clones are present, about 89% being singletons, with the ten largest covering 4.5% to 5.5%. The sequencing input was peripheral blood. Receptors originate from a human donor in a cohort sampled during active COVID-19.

The CDR3 DNA reads as TGTGCCATCAGAGCGACAGGGGTAGGCACAGATACGCAGTATTTT. Its translation is CAIRATGVGTDTQYF. The genes are TRBV10-3 and TRBJ2-3; 8 positions agree with TRBD1. Germline V gene data show CDR1 as ENHRY and CDR2 as SYGVKD. V lost 6 bases to trimming and J lost 1 base; unmatched junction nucleotides: 6. The CDR3 has 15 residues.

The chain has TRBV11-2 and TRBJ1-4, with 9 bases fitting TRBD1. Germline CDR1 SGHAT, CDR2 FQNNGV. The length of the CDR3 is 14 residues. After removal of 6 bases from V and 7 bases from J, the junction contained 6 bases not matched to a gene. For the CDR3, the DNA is TGTGCCAGCAGAACCGGGACAGGGCGTGAAAAACTGTTTTTT. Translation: CASRTGTGREKLFF.

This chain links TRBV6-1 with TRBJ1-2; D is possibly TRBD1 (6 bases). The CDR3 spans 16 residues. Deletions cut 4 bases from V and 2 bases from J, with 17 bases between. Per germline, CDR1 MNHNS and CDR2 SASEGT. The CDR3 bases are TGTGCCAGCAGTGGATCAACCAGGGGTTTGAACTATGGCTACACCTTC. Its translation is CASSGSTRGLNYGYTF.

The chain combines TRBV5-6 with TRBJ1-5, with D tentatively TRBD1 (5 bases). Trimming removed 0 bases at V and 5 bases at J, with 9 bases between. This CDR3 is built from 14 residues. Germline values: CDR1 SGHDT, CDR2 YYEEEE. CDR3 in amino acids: CASSLVGEDQPQHF. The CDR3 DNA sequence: TGTGCCAGCAGCTTGGTGGGGGAGGATCAGCCCCAGCATTTT.

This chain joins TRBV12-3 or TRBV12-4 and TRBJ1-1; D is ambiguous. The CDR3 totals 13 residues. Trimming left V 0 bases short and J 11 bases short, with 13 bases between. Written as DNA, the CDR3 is TGTGCCAGCAGTTTAGCTAGGTCAGGTCGGGCTTTCTTT. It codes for CASSLARSGRAFF.

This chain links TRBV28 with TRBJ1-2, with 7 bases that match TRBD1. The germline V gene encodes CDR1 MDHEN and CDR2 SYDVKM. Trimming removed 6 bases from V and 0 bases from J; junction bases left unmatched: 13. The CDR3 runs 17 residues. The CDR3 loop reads CASRNDREKTANYGYTF. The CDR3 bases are TGTGCCAGCAGAAATGACAGGGAAAAGACCGCTAACTATGGCTACACCTTC.

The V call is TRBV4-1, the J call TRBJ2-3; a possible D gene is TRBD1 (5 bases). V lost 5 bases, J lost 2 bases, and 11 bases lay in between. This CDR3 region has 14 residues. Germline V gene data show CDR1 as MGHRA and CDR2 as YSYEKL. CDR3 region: CASSATAITDTQYF. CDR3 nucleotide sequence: TGCGCCAGCAGCGCGACAGCCATCACAGATACGCAGTATTTT.

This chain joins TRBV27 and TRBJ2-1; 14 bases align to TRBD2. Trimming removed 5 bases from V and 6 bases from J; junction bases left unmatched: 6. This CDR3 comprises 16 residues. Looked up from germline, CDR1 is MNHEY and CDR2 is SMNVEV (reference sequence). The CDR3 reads CASSPGLAGGPNEQFF. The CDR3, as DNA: TGTGCCAGCAGTCCAGGACTAGCGGGAGGCCCCAATGAGCAGTTCTTC.

CDR3 coding DNA: TGTGCCAGCAGCCGGGACAGGGTTCTCGAAGCTTTCTTT. Its translation is CASSRDRVLEAFF. V usage is TRBV7-8 and J usage is TRBJ1-1; the match to TRBD1 covers 9 bases. CDR3 length equals 13 residues. CDR1 is SGHVS, CDR2 FQNEAQ, per germline. V lost 5 bases and J lost 8; bases outside the gene matches: 6.

CDR3 sequence (DNA): TGTGCCAGCAGTTACGCCGAGGGCACCGGGGAGCTGTTTTTT. Residues: CASSYAEGTGELFF. The chain combines TRBV6-6 with TRBJ2-2; D is possibly TRBD2 (5 bases). CDR1 MNHNY and CDR2 SVGAGI come from the germline V gene (reference sequence). V dropped 2 bases and J dropped 4 bases, with 8 bases sitting between them. This CDR3 is built from 14 residues.

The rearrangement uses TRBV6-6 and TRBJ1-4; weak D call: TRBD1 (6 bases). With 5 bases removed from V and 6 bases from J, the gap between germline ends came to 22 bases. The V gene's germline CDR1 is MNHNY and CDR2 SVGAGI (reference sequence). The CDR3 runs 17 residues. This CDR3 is CASSPSPWGGTDEKLFF. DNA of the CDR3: TGTGCCAGCAGTCCAAGTCCATGGGGGGGCACTGATGAAAAACTGTTTTTT.

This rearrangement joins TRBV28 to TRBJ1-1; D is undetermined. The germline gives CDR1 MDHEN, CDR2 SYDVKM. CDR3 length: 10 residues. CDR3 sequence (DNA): TGTGCAACCACCGGGTTTGAAGCTTTCTTT. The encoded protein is CATTGFEAFF.

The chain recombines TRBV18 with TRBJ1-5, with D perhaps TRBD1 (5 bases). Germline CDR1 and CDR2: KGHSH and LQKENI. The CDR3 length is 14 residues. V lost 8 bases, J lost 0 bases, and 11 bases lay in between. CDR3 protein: CASPLTDSNQPQHF. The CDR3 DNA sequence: TGTGCCAGCCCACTGACAGATAGCAATCAGCCCCAGCATTTT.

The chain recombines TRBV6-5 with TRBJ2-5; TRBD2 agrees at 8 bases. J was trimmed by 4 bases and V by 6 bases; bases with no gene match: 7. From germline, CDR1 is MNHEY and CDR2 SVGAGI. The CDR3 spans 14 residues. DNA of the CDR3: TGTGCCAGCAGCCAGCGGGAGAGGGTAGAGACCCAGTACTTC. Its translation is CASSQRERVETQYF.

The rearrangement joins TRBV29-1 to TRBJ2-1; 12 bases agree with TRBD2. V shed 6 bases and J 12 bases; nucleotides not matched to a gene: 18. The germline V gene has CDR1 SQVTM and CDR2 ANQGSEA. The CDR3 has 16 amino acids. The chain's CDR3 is CSVAPRLAGDLVGQFF. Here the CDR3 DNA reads TGCAGCGTCGCGCCCCGACTAGCGGGAGATCTTGTTGGGCAGTTCTTC.

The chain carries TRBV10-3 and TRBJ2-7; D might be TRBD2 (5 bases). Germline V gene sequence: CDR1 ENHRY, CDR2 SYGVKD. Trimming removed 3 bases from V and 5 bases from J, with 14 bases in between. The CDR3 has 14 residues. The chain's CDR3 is CAISDRGLTNEQYF. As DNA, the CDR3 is TGTGCCATCAGTGATAGAGGGTTAACGAACGAGCAGTACTTC.